These T cell receptor beta chains were read from a single sample in a study of long-term antiretroviral therapy in people with HIV. TCRdb keeps only in-frame clones here, not all; method: immunoSEQ multiplex PCR. This table holds 37,000 or so clones, 80% found once. Material: unsorted PBMCs, obtained 3.4 years after starting antiretroviral therapy. The origin of the receptors is a man between 25 and 39 years old with HIV. The CDR3 runs from the conserved cysteine through the conserved F or W. A D gene is named only where the DNA matches it firmly. Expanded clones get a size class; other rows say once, few or many, or leave the size out.

TRBV15	-	once	TRBJ1-1	TGTGCCACCAGCAGAGACAGGGCAGAAACTGAAGCTTTCTTT	CATSRDRAETEAFF
TRBV6-5	TRBD1	once	TRBJ2-1	TGTGCCAGCAGTCAGACAGGGTACTACAATGAGCAGTTCTTC	CASSQTGYYNEQFF
TRBV28	TRBD2	-	TRBJ2-7	TGTGCCAGCAGCCCGCCTCCGGGACTAGCGGTGGTGAGCACCTACGAGCAGTACTTC	CASSPPPGLAVVSTYEQYF
TRBV19	TRBD1	-	TRBJ1-5	TGTGCCAGTAGTACAAGACAGGGAATGATTCAGCCCCAGCATTTT	CASSTRQGMIQPQHF
TRBV9	-	-	TRBJ1-5	TGTGCCAGCAGTCTAGGTTGGGGGGCGGATCAGCCCCAGCATTTT	CASSLGWGADQPQHF
TRBV4-2	-	-	TRBJ1-1	TGTGCCAGCAGCCAAAACCGGGGGGGTCGCACTGAAGCTTTCTTT	CASSQNRGGRTEAFF
TRBV28	-	-	TRBJ2-1	TGTGCCAGCAGTTTACAGGGGTTCAATGAGCAGTTCTTC	CASSLQGFNEQFF
TRBV5-6	TRBD2	-	TRBJ2-3	TGTGCCAGCAGCGGTAGCGGGAGGTCAGATACGCAGTATTTT	CASSGSGRSDTQYF
TRBV10-3	TRBD2	-	TRBJ2-5	TGTGCCATCAGTGATGCTAGCGGGGAAGAGACCCAGTACTTC	CAISDASGEETQYF
TRBV18	-	once	TRBJ2-3	TGTGCCAGCTCAAAGGAAGAAGCAGATACGCAGTATTTT	CASSKEEADTQYF
TRBV5-8	-	few	TRBJ1-5	TGTGCCAGCAGCCCGCAGGGGCGCCAGCCCCAGCATTTT	CASSPQGRQPQHF
TRBV5-6	TRBD2	-	TRBJ2-7	TGTGCCGGCAGCTCCGGGACTAGCGCCTCCTACGAGCAGTACTTC	CAGSSGTSASYEQYF
TRBV2	-	-	TRBJ2-3	TGTGCCAGCAGTTGGATCTTCTATACGCAGTATTTT	CASSWIFYTQYF
TRBV9	TRBD1	-	TRBJ1-2	TGTGCCAGCAGCGTGGACCCGGGACAGGGGAACTATGGCTACACCTTC	CASSVDPGQGNYGYTF
TRBV7-9	-	-	TRBJ2-6	TGTGCCAGCAGCTTAGTTGGGGGCCCTGGGGCCAACGTCCTGACTTTC	CASSLVGGPGANVLTF
TRBV7-8	-	-	TRBJ2-7	TGTGCCAGCAGATCACCGCTCACCTACGAGCAGTACTTC	CASRSPLTYEQYF
TRBV18	-	-	TRBJ1-2	TGTGCCAGCTCACCTGGGGCAGGGCTTGTTGGCTACACCTTC	CASSPGAGLVGYTF
TRBV7-9	-	-	TRBJ2-7	TGTGCCAGCAGCCTTAGGTCACTCAATGTCGAGCAGTACTTC	CASSLRSLNVEQYF
TRBV5-1	-	-	TRBJ2-7	TGCGCCAGCAGCTTCAGGTTGGGGAGCGAGCAGTACTTC	CASSFRLGSEQYF
TRBV9	-	-	TRBJ2-1	TGTGCCAGCAGCGTAGCGGGAGCGAACAATGAGCAGTTCTTC	CASSVAGANNEQFF
TRBV28	TRBD2	-	TRBJ2-7	TGTGCCAGCAGTGGGACTAGCGGGAGTCGGGTTTACGAGCAGTACTTC	CASSGTSGSRVYEQYF
TRBV27	-	-	TRBJ2-7	TGTGTCACAGGGGAGCGGGGGACCTACGAGCAGTACTTC	CVTGERGTYEQYF
TRBV4-2	TRBD2	few	TRBJ2-2	TGTGCCAGCAGCCAAGACCCACTAGCGCCCACCGGGGAGCTGTTTTTT	CASSQDPLAPTGELFF
TRBV18	-	few	TRBJ1-2	TGTGCCAGCTCACCGGGGGGGAGTTATGGCTACACCTTC	CASSPGGSYGYTF
TRBV7-2	-	once	TRBJ2-5	TGTGCCAGCAGCTCCAACAGTGGGACCCAAGAGACCCAGTACTTC	CASSSNSGTQETQYF
TRBV28	-	-	TRBJ1-2	TGTGCCAGCAGCGACAGGAGAGGAGGCTACACCTTC	CASSDRRGGYTF
TRBV4-1	TRBD2	once	TRBJ2-7	TGCGCCAGCAGCCAAGCTACTAGCGCCAGGGTATACGAGCAGTACTTC	CASSQATSARVYEQYF
TRBV11-2	-	-	TRBJ2-7	TGTGCCAGCAGCTTAGGGTGGGCCTACGAGCAGTACTTC	CASSLGWAYEQYF
TRBV7-2	-	-	TRBJ1-3	TGTGCCAGCAGCTTTTTTGGAAACACCATATATTTT	CASSFFGNTIYF
TRBV18	TRBD1	-	TRBJ2-7	TGTGCCAGCTCAGAGGGGACAGCCTACGAGCAGTACTTC	CASSEGTAYEQYF
TRBV28	-	-	TRBJ2-7	TGTGCCAGCAGTTTATTTTACAGGGAGAACGAGCAGTACTTC	CASSLFYRENEQYF
TRBV25-1	-	-	TRBJ2-1	TGTGCCAGCAGTGAAAGTCTGCGGGTACAGTTCTTC	CASSESLRVQFF